The sequence of this TCR beta chain was determined in a study of T cell responses to AZD1222 COVID-19 vaccine. Using immunoSEQ multiplex PCR, the repertoire was profiled, and TCRdb retains in-frame clones only, with some absent. The sample includes some 50,000 clones, approximately 79% of them seen just once. Germline lookup yields CDR1 SEHNR and CDR2 FQNEAQ (reference sequence). V was clipped by 2 bases and J by 5 bases, with 7 bases between them. This CDR3 is 12 amino acids long. The sequence was collected from an adult in good health. The material was peripheral blood, obtained on day 0 of MenACWY control vaccination. V gene TRBV7-9 combines with J gene TRBJ2-7; D might be TRBD2 (5 bases). The CDR3 protein is CASSLTRNEQYF. CDR3 DNA sequence: TGTGCCAGCAGCTTAACTAGGAACGAGCAGTACTTC.